This T cell receptor (beta chain) comes out of a study of blood T cells in healthy people across ages. A second PCR of roughly 7 to 11 cycles used a sample-barcoded 5' primer and a J-beta primer mix. TCRdb called the 5' RACE reads again in MiXCR, with one record for every CDR3 protein. The table lists hundreds of thousands of distinct CDR3 sequences, roughly 25% of them singletons. Study-wide findings and caveats: TCR beta diversity, measured per million T cells, fell in a roughly linear way with age. Diversity estimated from one million T cells was considered an underestimate.

As for this clonotype: The antigen is unknown.

The CDR3 runs to 16 residues. The V and J ends lost 4 bases and 0 bases, in that order; junction bases with no gene match: 9. Germline V gene sequence: CDR1 SGHRS, CDR2 YFSETQ. These data were likewise used in another study, on T cells of mothers and their children. That paper adds: Input to cDNA synthesis comprised all extracted RNA, at a ratio of roughly 1.5 ug per 15 ul. The analysis detected no persistent microchimeric T cell clones.

Sequenced sample: blood. The TCR sequence derives from a boy younger than 18 in good health. J is TRBJ2-5 and V is TRBV5-1, with 7 bases fitting TRBD2. The CDR3 bases are TGCGCCAGCAGCGAGTGGGTAGCGGGCTACCAAGAGACCCAGTACTTC. Amino acids: CASSEWVAGYQETQYF.